Presented here are 12 T cell receptor beta chains from one specimen sequenced in a study of blood T cell repertoires in COVID-19. Assay used: immunoSEQ multiplex PCR; TCRdb lists only in-frame clones, some missing. The table has roughly 81,000 clones, roughly 89% seen once. Sequencing input: peripheral blood. These receptor sequences come from a man under 40 with acute or convalescent COVID-19.

The V and J genes are TRBV5-4 and TRBJ2-3; tentatively, D is TRBD1 (6 bases). Trimming shortened V by 4 bases and J by 2 bases, and 14 bases separated the two germline ends. This CDR3 has 15 amino acids. Germline V gene data show CDR1 as SGHNT and CDR2 as YYREEE (reference sequence). CDR3 DNA sequence: TGTGCCAGCAGCCCTGGAAGGGGGATCACAGATACGCAGTATTTT. Translated, it gives CASSPGRGITDTQYF.

J is TRBJ1-2 and V is TRBV4-1; a possible D gene is TRBD1 (5 bases). V shed 0 bases and J shed 2 bases, with 10 bases lying between them. The germline CDR1 and CDR2 sequences are MGHRA and YSYEKL. The CDR3 length is 15 residues. Written as DNA, the CDR3 is TGCGCCAGCAGCCAAGATCAGGGTGAGAACTATGGCTACACCTTC. Translated, it gives CASSQDQGENYGYTF.

V and J are TRBV5-6 and TRBJ2-2, with D perhaps TRBD1 (6 bases). The CDR3 loop spans 14 amino acids. The germline CDR1 and CDR2 sequences are SGHDT and YYEEEE. The germline V and J ends were trimmed by 7 bases and 5 bases, with 15 bases remaining between them. The CDR3: CASEDGTGTGELFF. Written as DNA, the CDR3 is TGTGCCAGCGAGGACGGAACAGGGACCGGGGAGCTGTTTTTT.

The chain combines TRBV7-2 with TRBJ1-6; D perhaps matches TRBD1 (5 bases). Germline assignment: CDR1 SGHTA and CDR2 FQGNSA. V lost 2 bases, J lost 8 bases, and 19 bases lay in between. This CDR3 spans 17 amino acids. This chain's CDR3 is CASSLKFVAGRDSPLHF. In DNA form, the CDR3 reads TGTGCCAGCAGCTTAAAGTTTGTGGCAGGGAGGGATTCACCCCTCCACTTT. The full variable domain, rest sourced from reference TRBV7-2 and TRBJ1-6, is GAGVSQSPSNKVTEKGKDVELRCDPISGHTALYWYRQSLGQGLEFLIYFQGNSAPDKSGLPSDRFSAERTGGSVSTLTIQRTQQEDSAVYLCASSLKFVAGRDSPLHFGNGTRLTVT.

The rearrangement uses TRBV2 and TRBJ2-2; a possible D gene is TRBD1 (6 bases). V shed 6 bases and J shed 1 base, with 15 bases lying between them. There are 16 residues in the CDR3. Per germline, CDR1 SNHLY and CDR2 FYNNEI. CDR3 bases: TGTGCCAGCAGGGACCCGGGACATATGAACACCGGGGAGCTGTTTTTT. This translates into CASRDPGHMNTGELFF.

The V gene is TRBV7-9, the J gene TRBJ2-7; TRBD2 agrees at 7 bases. CDR1 is SEHNR and CDR2 is FQNEAQ in the germline V gene (reference sequence). The CDR3 loop spans 18 amino acids. V was pared by 5 bases and J by 4 bases, with 20 bases of the junction left unmatched. This CDR3 is CASSHPGSVAGESYEQYF. The CDR3 nucleotides are TGTGCCAGCAGCCACCCCGGGAGCGTCGCGGGAGAATCTTACGAGCAGTACTTC.

The rearrangement joins TRBV11-2 to TRBJ2-2; D uncertain. The CDR3 has 14 amino acids. Trimming shortened V by 3 bases and J by 1 base, and 6 bases separated the two germline ends. CDR1 and CDR2 from the germline V gene are SGHAT and FQNNGV. CDR3 sequence (DNA): TGTGCCAGCAGCTTTGAGAGGAACACCGGGGAGCTGTTTTTT. Translation gives CASSFERNTGELFF. Combining the CDR3 with reference TRBV11-2 and TRBJ2-2 gives the whole variable domain EAGVAQSPRYKIIEKRQSVAFWCNPISGHATLYWYQQILGQGPKLLIQFQNNGVVDDSQLPKDRFSAERLKGVDSTLKIQPAKLEDSAVYLCASSFERNTGELFFGEGSRLTVL.

V and J are TRBV19 and TRBJ2-1; TRBD2 aligns across 8 bases. The trim removed 1 base at V and 0 bases at J, leaving 2 bases unmatched. The CDR3 covers 16 residues. CDR1 LNHDA and CDR2 SQIVND come from the germline V gene (reference sequence). In nucleotides, the CDR3 is TGTGCCAGTAGTATAGGCGGGGGGAGCTCCTACAATGAGCAGTTCTTC. This encodes CASSIGGGSSYNEQFF.

This clone occurred once. The rearrangement uses TRBV6-6 and TRBJ2-2; D is uncertain. V was cut by 8 bases and J by 4 bases, with 17 bases left in between. From germline, CDR1 is MNHNY and CDR2 SVGAGI (reference sequence). The CDR3 is 15 residues long. DNA for the CDR3: TGTGCCAGCGTGACTGGCAGATCTGGCACCGGGGAGCTGTTTTTT. Translated: CASVTGRSGTGELFF.

The J gene is TRBJ2-5, the V gene TRBV14; D possibly corresponds to TRBD2 (5 bases). This CDR3 is 15 amino acids long. The germline V gene has CDR1 SGHDN and CDR2 FVKESK. V lost 4 bases, J lost 5 bases, and 17 bases lay in between. In nucleotides, the CDR3 is TGTGCCAGCAGCCCCCGGGCGTGGGAGCGGGAGACCCAGTACTTC. It is translated as CASSPRAWERETQYF.

This sequence joins TRBV6-5 and TRBJ2-2, with 8 bases aligning to TRBD1. The trim removed 5 bases at V and 7 bases at J, leaving 9 bases unmatched. This CDR3 comprises 15 residues. Germline assignment: CDR1 MNHEY and CDR2 SVGAGI. The CDR3 sequence is CASSPYRGSDGELFF. Written as DNA, the CDR3 is TGTGCCAGCAGTCCATACAGGGGGTCTGACGGGGAGCTGTTTTTT.

V is TRBV28 and J is TRBJ1-4; TRBD1 agrees at 8 bases. Looked up from germline, CDR1 is MDHEN and CDR2 is SYDVKM. This CDR3 has 15 residues. J lost 8 bases, V lost 0 bases, and 5 bases had no gene match. CDR3 nucleotide sequence: TGTGCCAGCAGTTTATGGACAGGGGAGGGCGAAAAACTGTTTTTT. Translating it yields CASSLWTGEGEKLFF.